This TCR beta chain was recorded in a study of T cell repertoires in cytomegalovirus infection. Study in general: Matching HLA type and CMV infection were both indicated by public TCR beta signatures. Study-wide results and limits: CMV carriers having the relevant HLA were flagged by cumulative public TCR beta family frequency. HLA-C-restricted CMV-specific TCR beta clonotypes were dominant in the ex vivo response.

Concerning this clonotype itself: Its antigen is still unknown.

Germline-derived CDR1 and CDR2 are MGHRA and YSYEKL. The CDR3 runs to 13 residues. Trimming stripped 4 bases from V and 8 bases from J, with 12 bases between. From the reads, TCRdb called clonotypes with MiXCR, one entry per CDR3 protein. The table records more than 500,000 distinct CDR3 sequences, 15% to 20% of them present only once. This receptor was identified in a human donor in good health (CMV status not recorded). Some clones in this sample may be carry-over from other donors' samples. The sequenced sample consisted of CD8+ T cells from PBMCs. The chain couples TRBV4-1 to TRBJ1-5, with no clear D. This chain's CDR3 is CASSPPTEEPQHF. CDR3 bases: TGCGCCAGCAGCCCACCGACCGAGGAGCCCCAGCATTTT.